This T cell receptor beta chain comes out of a study of T cell changes during pregnancy in multiple sclerosis. This clone has only one observation. Sequencing was performed with immunoSEQ multiplex PCR; in TCRdb, only in-frame clones are kept and a portion is missing. The profile covers about 57,000 clones, with 93% appearing a single time and approximately 1.7% taken by the ten largest. Deletions cut 3 bases from V and 6 bases from J, with 20 bases between. The CDR3 loop spans 17 amino acids. The germline CDR1 and CDR2 sequences are KGHSH and LQKENI. The starting material was peripheral blood, obtained after pregnancy. The origin of this receptor is a female donor with multiple sclerosis, enrolled in a pregnancy study. This chain joins TRBV18 and TRBJ2-2; D is possibly TRBD2 (6 bases). CDR3 protein: CASSPRGGVAVSGELFF. DNA for the CDR3: TGTGCCAGCTCACCCAGAGGCGGGGTTGCGGTGTCCGGGGAGCTGTTTTTT.